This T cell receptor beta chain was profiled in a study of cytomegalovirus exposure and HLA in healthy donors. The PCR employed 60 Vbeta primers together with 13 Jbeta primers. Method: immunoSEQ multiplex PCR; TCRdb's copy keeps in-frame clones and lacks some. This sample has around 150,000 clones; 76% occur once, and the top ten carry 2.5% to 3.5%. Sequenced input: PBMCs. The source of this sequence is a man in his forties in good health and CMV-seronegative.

CDR3 in amino acids: CAWRVGHQETQYF. CDR3 in DNA: TGTGCCTGGAGGGTGGGACATCAAGAGACCCAGTACTTC. The V and J genes are TRBV30 and TRBJ2-5, with D maybe TRBD1 (6 bases). The germline gives CDR1 GTSNPN, CDR2 SVGIG (reference sequence). The CDR3 is 13 amino acids. V was clipped by 3 bases and J by 2 bases, with 10 bases between them.